This T cell receptor (beta chain) was obtained from a study of T cell responses to AZD1222 COVID-19 vaccine. About the research overall: Analysis merged second doses at about 4 or about 12 weeks. Study findings and constraints: Baseline serostatus was positive in only six AZD1222 recipients. Females outnumbered males among donors, who were mostly white British; clonal diversity was possibly underestimated.

This clone was seen once. As yet, its antigen is unknown. The repertoire was sequenced with immunoSEQ multiplex PCR; TCRdb's copy has only in-frame clones and lacks some. This sample yields 200,000 to 300,000 clones, of which 93% are seen a single time; less than 0.65% belongs to the top ten. Trimming took off 4 bases at V and 6 bases at J, with 16 bases between the two ends. Per the germline V gene, CDR1 is SNHLY and CDR2 is FYNNEI. The CDR3 is made up of 14 amino acids. This TCR came from an adult in good health. The rearrangement uses TRBV2 and TRBJ2-7; D perhaps matches TRBD1 (5 bases). Sequences were derived from peripheral blood, sampled on day 0 of AZD1222 vaccination. For the CDR3, the DNA is TGTGCCAGCAGTGGGGGCTCTCTCATCGCCGAGCAGTACTTC. It is translated as CASSGGSLIAEQYF.